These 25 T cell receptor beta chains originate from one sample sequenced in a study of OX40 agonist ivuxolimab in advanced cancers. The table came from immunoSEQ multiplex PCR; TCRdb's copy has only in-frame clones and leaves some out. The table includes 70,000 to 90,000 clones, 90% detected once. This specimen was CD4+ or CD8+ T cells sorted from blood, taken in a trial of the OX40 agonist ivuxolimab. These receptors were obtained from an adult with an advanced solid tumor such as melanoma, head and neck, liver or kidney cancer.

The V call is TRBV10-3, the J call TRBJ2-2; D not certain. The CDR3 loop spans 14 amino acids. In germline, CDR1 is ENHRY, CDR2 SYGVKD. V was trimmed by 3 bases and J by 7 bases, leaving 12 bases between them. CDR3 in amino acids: CAISESISIGELFF. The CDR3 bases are TGTGCCATCAGTGAAAGTATCTCCATCGGGGAGCTGTTTTTT.

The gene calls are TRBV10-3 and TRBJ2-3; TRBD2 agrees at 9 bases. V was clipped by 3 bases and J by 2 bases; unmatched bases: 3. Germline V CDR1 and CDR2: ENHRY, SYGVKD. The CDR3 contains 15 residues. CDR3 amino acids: CAISDPSGATDTQYF. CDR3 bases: TGTGCCATCAGTGATCCTAGCGGGGCCACAGATACGCAGTATTTT.

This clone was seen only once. CDR3: CASSQQQNTEAFF. For the CDR3, the DNA is TGTGCCAGCAGCCAACAGCAGAACACTGAAGCTTTCTTT. V usage is TRBV7-8 and J usage is TRBJ1-1, with unresolved D. This CDR3 has 13 amino acids. Germline assignment: CDR1 SGHVS and CDR2 FQNEAQ. Trimming left V 5 bases short and J 1 base short, with 8 bases between.

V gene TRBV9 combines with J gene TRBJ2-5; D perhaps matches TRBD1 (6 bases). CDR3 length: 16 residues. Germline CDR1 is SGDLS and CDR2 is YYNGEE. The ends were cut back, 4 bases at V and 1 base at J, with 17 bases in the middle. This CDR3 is CASSTQQGGAQETQYF. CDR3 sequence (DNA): TGTGCCAGCAGCACCCAACAGGGTGGGGCCCAAGAGACCCAGTACTTC.

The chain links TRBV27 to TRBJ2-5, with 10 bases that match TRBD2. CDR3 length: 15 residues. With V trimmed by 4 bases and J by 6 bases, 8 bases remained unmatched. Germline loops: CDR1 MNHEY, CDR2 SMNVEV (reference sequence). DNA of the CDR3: TGTGCCAGCAGTTCCCTAGCGGGAGAACAGAAGACCCAGTACTTC. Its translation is CASSSLAGEQKTQYF.

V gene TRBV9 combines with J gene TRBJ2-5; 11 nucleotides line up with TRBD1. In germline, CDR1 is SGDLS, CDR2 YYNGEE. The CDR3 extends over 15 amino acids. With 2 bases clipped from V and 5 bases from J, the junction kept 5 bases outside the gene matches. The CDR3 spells CASSVWDRGWETQYF. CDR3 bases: TGTGCCAGCAGCGTTTGGGACAGGGGGTGGGAGACCCAGTACTTC.

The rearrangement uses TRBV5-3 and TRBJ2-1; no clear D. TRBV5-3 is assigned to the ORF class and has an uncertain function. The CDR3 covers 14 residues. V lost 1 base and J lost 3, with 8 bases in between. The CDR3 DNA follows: TGTGCCAGAAGCTTGAACGATCACTACAATGAGCAGTTCTTC. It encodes CARSLNDHYNEQFF.

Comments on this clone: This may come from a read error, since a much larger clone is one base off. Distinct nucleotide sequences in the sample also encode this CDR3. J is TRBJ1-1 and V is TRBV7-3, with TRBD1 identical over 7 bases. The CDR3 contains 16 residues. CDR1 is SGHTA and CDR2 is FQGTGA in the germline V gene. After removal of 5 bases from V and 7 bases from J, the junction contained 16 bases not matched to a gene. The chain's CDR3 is CASSLGIEGALGEAFF. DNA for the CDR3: TGTGCCAGCAGCCTGGGCATCGAGGGGGCACTTGGTGAAGCTTTCTTT.

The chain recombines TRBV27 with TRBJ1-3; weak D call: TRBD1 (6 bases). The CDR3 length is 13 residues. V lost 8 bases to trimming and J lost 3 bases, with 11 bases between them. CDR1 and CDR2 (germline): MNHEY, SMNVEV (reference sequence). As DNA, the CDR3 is TGTGCCAGCGCCGACAGGTTTGGAAACACCATATATTTT. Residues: CASADRFGNTIYF.

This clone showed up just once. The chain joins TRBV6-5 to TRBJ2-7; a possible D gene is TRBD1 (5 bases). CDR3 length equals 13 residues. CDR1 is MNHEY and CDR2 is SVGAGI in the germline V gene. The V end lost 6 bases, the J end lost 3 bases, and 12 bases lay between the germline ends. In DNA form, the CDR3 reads TGTGCCAGCAGGGGGCCCGCGGTCTACGAGCAGTACTTC. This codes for CASRGPAVYEQYF.

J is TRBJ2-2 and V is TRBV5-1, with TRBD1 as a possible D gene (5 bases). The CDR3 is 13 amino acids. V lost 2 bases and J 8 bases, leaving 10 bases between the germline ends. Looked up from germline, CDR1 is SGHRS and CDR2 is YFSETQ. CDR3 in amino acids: CASSFRGTGELFF. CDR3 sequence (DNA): TGCGCCAGCAGCTTTAGGGGTACAGGGGAGCTGTTTTTT.

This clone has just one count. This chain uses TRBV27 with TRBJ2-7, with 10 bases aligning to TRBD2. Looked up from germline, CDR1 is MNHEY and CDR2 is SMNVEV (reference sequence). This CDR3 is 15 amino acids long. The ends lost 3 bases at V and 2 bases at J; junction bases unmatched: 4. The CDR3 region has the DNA TGTGCCAGCAGTTTCCGAGCGGGAGGGCCCTACGAGCAGTACTTC. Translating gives CASSFRAGGPYEQYF.

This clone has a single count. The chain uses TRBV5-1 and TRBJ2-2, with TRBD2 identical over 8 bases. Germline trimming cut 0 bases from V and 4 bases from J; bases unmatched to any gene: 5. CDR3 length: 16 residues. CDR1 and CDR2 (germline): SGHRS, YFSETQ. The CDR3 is CASSLVAGGPTGELFF. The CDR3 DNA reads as TGCGCCAGCAGCTTGGTTGCGGGGGGCCCCACCGGGGAGCTGTTTTTT.

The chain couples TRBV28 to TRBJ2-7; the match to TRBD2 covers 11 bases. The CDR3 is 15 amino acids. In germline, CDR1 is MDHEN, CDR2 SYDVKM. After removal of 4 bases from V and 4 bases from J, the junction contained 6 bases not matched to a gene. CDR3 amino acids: CASSSGLAVKYEQYF. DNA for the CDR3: TGTGCCAGCAGTTCGGGACTAGCGGTGAAGTACGAGCAGTACTTC.

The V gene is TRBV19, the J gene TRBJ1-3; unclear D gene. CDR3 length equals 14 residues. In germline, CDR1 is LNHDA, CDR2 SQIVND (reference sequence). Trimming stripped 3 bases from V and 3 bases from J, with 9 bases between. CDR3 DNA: TGTGCCAGTAGTATTTGGGGTGTTGGAAACACCATATATTTT. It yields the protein CASSIWGVGNTIYF.

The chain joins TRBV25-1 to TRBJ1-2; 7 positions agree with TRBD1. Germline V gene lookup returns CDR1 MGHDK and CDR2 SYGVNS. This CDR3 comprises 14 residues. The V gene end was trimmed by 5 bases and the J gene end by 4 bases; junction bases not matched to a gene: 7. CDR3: CASSRTGQVYGYTF. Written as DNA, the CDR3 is TGTGCCAGCAGTAGAACTGGACAGGTCTATGGCTACACCTTC.

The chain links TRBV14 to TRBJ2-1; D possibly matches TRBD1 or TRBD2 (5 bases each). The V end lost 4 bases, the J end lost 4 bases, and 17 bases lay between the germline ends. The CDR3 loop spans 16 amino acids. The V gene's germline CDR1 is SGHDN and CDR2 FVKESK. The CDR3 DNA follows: TGTGCCAGCAGCCTTAACCGGGACCGCCAATACAATGAGCAGTTCTTC. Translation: CASSLNRDRQYNEQFF.

CDR3 DNA sequence: TGTGCCAGCAGTGGGGCGGAACCTAACTATGGCTACACCTTC. It codes for CASSGAEPNYGYTF. J is TRBJ1-2 and V is TRBV6-1; no firm D call. The CDR3 contains 14 residues. V was trimmed by 4 bases and J by 0 bases, leaving 9 bases between them. Germline CDR1 and CDR2: MNHNS and SASEGT.

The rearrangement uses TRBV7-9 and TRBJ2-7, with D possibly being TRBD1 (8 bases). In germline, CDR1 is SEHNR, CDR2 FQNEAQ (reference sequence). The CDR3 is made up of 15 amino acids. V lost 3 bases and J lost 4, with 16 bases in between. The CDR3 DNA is TGTGCCAGCAGCTTTGAGGACAGGGAGGGATACGAGCAGTACTTC. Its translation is CASSFEDREGYEQYF.

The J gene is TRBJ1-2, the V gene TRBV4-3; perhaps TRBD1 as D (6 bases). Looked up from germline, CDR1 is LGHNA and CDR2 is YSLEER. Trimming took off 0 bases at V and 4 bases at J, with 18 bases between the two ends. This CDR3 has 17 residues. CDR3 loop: CASSQDFGGGAVYGYTF. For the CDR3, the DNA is TGCGCCAGCAGCCAAGACTTCGGTGGGGGCGCCGTCTATGGCTACACCTTC.

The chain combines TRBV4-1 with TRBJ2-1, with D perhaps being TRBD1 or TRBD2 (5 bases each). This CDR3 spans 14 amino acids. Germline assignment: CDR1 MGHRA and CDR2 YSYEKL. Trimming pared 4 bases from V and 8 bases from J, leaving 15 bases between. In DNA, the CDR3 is TGCGCCAGCAGCCTATACACCGGGGCGGATGAGCAGTTCTTC. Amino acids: CASSLYTGADEQFF.

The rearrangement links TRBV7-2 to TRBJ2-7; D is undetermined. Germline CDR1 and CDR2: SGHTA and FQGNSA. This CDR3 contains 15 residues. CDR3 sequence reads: CASRYRATLSYEQYF. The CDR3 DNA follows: TGTGCGTCACGGTATCGTGCCACCCTCTCCTACGAGCAGTACTTC.

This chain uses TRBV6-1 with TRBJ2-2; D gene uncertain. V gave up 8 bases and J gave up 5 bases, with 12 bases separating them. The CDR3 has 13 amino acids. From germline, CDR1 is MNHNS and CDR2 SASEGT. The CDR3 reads CASPITETGELFF. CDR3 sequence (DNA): TGTGCCAGCCCAATTACAGAGACCGGGGAGCTGTTTTTT.

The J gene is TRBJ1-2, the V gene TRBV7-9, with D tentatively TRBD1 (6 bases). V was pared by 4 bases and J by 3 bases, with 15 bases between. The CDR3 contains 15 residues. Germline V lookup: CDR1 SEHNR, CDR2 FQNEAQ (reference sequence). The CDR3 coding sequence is TGTGCCAGCAGCTCTCACAGGGTGGGTCACTATGGCTACACCTTC. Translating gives CASSSHRVGHYGYTF.

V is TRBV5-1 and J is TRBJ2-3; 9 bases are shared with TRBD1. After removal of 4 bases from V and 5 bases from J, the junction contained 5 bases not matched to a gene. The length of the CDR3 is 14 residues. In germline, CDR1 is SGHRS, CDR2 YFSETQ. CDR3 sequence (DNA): TGCGCCAGCAGCCCGGACAGGGGACAAGATACGCAGTATTTT. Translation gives CASSPDRGQDTQYF.